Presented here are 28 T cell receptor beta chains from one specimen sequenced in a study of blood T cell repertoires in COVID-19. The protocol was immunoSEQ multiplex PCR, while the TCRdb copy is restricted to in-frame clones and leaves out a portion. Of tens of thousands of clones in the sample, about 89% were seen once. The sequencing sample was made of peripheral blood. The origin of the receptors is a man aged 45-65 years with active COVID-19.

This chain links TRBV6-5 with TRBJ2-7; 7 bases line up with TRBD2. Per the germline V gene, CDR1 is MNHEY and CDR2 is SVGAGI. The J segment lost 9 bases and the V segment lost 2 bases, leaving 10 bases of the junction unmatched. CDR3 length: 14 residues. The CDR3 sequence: CASSYAGESLGQYF. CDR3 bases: TGTGCCAGCAGTTACGCGGGGGAGAGTCTCGGGCAGTACTTC.

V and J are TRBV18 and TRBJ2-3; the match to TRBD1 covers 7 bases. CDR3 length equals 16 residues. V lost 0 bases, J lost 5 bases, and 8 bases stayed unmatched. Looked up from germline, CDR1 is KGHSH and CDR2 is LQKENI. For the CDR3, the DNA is TGTGCCAGCTCACCACCGATTAAAGGGGGCGAAGATACGCAGTATTTT. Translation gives CASSPPIKGGEDTQYF.

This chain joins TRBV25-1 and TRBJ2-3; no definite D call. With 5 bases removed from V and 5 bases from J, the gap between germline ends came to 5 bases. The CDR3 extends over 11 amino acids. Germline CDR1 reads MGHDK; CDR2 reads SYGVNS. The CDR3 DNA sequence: TGTGCCAGCAGTCCCAGAGATACGCAGTATTTT. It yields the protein CASSPRDTQYF.

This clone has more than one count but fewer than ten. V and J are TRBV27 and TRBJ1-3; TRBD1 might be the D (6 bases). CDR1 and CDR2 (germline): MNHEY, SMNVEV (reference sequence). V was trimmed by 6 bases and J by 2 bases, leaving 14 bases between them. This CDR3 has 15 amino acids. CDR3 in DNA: TGTGCCAGCAGCCCCTTACAGGGAACTGGAAACACCATATATTTT. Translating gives CASSPLQGTGNTIYF.

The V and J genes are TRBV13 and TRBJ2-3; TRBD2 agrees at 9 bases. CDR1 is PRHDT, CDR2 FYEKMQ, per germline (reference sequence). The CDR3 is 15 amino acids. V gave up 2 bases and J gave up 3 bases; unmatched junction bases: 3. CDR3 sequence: CASSLSGRWTDTQYF. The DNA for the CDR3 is TGTGCCAGCAGCTTAAGCGGGAGGTGGACAGATACGCAGTATTTT.

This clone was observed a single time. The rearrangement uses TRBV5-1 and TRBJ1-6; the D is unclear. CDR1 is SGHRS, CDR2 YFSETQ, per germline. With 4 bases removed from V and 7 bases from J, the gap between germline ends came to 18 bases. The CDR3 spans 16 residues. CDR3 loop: CASSPYSRGGNSPLHF. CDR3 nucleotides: TGCGCCAGCAGCCCCTATTCGCGGGGTGGGAATTCACCCCTCCACTTT.

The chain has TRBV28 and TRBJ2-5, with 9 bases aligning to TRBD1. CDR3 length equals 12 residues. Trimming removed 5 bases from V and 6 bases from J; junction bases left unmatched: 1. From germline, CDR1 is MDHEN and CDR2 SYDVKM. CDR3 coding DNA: TGTGCCAGCAGTGGGACAGGGAAGACCCAGTACTTC. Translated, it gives CASSGTGKTQYF.

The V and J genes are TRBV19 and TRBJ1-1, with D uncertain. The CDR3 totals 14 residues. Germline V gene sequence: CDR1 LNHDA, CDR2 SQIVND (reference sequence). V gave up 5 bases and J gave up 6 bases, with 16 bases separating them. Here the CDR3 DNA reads TGTGCCAGTAGTCTCCGGGGAGGCGGTCCTGAAGCTTTCTTT. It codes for CASSLRGGGPEAFF.

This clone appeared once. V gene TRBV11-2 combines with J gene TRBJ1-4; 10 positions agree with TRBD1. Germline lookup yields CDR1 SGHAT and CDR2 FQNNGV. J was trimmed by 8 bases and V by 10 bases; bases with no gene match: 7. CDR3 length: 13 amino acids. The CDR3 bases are TGTGCCATCGGGGGACAGGGGAACGAAAAACTGTTTTTT. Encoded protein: CAIGGQGNEKLFF.

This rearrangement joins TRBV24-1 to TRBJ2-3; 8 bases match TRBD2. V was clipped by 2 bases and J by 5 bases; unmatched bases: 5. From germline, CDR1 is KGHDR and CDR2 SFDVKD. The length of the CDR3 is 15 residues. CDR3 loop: CATSDSQRELDTQYF. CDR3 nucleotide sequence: TGTGCCACCAGTGATTCCCAGCGGGAGTTAGATACGCAGTATTTT.

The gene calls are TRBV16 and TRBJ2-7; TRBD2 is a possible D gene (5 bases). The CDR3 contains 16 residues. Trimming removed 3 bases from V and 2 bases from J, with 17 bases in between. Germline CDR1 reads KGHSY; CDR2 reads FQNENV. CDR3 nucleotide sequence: TGTGCCAGCAGCCAGGGCGGACTCAGAGTTCCCTACGAGCAGTACTTC. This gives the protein CASSQGGLRVPYEQYF.

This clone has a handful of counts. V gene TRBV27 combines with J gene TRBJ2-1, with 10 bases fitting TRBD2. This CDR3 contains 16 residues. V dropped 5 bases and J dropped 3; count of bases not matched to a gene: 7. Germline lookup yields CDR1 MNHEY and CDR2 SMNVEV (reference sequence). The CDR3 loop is CASSPASGRLYNEQFF. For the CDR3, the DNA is TGTGCCAGCAGTCCCGCTAGCGGGAGACTCTACAATGAGCAGTTCTTC.

The CDR3, as DNA: TGTGCCAGCAGTTTCACCGGGACAGGGCCTCCTTTCTTT. Its translation is CASSFTGTGPPFF. The rearrangement links TRBV12-3 or TRBV12-4 to TRBJ1-1; TRBD1 agrees at 9 bases. This CDR3 contains 13 residues. V gave up 3 bases and J gave up 12 bases; unmatched junction bases: 8.

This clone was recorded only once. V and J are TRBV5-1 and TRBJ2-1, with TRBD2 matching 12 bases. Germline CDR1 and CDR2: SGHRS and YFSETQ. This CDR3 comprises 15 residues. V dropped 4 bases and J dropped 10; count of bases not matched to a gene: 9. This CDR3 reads CASSPVWLAGGEQFF. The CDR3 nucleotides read TGCGCCAGCAGCCCGGTCTGGCTAGCGGGAGGGGAGCAGTTCTTC.

CDR3 in amino acids: CATSSKTGWDGYTF. The CDR3, as DNA: TGTGCCACCAGCAGCAAGACAGGGTGGGATGGCTACACCTTC. The chain recombines TRBV15 with TRBJ1-2; 7 bases agree with TRBD1. CDR3 length equals 14 residues. Germline lookup yields CDR1 LNHNV and CDR2 YYDKDF (reference sequence). V lost 3 bases, J lost 6 bases, and 7 bases stayed unmatched.

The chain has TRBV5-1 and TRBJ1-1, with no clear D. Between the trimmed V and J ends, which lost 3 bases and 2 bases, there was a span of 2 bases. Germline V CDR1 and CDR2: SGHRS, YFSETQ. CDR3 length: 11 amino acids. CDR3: CASSSNTEAFF. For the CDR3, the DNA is TGCGCCAGCAGCTCTAACACTGAAGCTTTCTTT.

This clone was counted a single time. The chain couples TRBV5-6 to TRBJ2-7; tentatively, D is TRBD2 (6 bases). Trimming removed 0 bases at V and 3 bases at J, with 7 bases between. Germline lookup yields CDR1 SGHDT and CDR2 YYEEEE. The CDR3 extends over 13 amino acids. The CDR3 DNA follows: TGTGCCAGCAGCTTGGGGGGAGGCTACGAGCAGTACTTC. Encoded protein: CASSLGGGYEQYF. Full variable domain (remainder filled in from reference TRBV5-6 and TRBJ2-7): DAGVTQSPTHLIKTRGQQVTLRCSPKSGHDTVSWYQQALGQGPQFIFQYYEEEERQRGNFPDRFSGHQFPNYSSELNVNALLLGDSALYLCASSLGGGYEQYFGPGTRLTVT.

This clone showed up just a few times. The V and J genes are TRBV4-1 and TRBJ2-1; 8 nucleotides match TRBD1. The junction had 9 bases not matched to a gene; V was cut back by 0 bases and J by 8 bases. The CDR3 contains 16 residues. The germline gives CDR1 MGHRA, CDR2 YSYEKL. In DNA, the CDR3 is TGCGCCAGCAGCCAAGATTTCGGACAGGGTAGCTATGAGCAGTTCTTC. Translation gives CASSQDFGQGSYEQFF.

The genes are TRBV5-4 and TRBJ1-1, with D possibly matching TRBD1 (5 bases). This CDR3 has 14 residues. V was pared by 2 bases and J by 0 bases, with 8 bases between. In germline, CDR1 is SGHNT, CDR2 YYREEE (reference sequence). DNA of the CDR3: TGTGCCAGCAGCTTACAGGTTATGAACACTGAAGCTTTCTTT. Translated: CASSLQVMNTEAFF.

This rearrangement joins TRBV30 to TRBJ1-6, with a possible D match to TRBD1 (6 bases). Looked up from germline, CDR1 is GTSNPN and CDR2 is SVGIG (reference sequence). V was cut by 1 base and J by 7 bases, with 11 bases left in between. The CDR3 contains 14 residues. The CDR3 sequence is CAWSARTENSPLHF. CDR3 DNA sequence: TGTGCCTGGAGTGCTCGGACAGAAAATTCACCCCTCCACTTT.

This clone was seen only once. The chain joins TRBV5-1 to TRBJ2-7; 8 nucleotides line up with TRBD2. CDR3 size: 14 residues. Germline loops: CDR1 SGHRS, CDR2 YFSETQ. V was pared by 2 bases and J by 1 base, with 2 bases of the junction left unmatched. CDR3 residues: CASSLAGESYEQYF. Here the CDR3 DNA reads TGCGCCAGCAGCTTAGCGGGGGAGTCCTACGAGCAGTACTTC.

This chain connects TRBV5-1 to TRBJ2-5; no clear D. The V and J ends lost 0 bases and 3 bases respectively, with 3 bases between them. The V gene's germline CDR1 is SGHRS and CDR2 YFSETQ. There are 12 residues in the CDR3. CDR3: CASSLDKETQYF. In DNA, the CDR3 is TGCGCCAGCAGCTTGGATAAAGAGACCCAGTACTTC. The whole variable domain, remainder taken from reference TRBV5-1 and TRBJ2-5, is KAGVTQTPRYLIKTRGQQVTLSCSPISGHRSVSWYQQTPGQGLQFLFEYFSETQRNKGNFPGRFSGRQFSNSRSEMNVSTLELGDSALYLCASSLDKETQYFGPGTRLLVL.

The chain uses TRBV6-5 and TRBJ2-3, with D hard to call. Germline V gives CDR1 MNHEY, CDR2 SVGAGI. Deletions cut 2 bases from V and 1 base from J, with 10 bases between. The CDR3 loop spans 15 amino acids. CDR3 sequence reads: CASSYVVEGTDTQYF. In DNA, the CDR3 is TGTGCCAGCAGTTACGTGGTTGAGGGCACAGATACGCAGTATTTT.

The CDR3 protein is CASSYSRGTGELFF. For the CDR3, the DNA is TGTGCCAGCAGTTACTCGAGAGGGACCGGGGAGCTGTTTTTT. The J gene is TRBJ2-2, the V gene TRBV6-6; D perhaps matches TRBD2 (5 bases). CDR3 size: 14 residues. Trimming cost V 0 bases and J 5 bases, with 7 bases left between them. The germline CDR1 and CDR2 sequences are MNHNY and SVGAGI (reference sequence).

CDR3 DNA sequence: TGTGCCAGCAGCGTCCACAGGGCCACGAACACCGGGGAGCTGTTTTTT. Its protein is CASSVHRATNTGELFF. The V call is TRBV9, the J call TRBJ2-2, with a possible D match to TRBD1 (6 bases). Per germline, CDR1 SGDLS and CDR2 YYNGEE. There are 16 residues in the CDR3. V dropped 2 bases and J dropped 0 bases, with 11 bases sitting between them.

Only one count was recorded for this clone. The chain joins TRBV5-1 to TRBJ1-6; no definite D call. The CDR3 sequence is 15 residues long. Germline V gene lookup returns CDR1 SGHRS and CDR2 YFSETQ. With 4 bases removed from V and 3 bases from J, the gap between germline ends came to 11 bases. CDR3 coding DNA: TGCGCCAGCAGCCGGAGGACGGACTATAATTCACCCCTCCACTTT. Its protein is CASSRRTDYNSPLHF. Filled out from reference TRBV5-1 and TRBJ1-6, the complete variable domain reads KAGVTQTPRYLIKTRGQQVTLSCSPISGHRSVSWYQQTPGQGLQFLFEYFSETQRNKGNFPGRFSGRQFSNSRSEMNVSTLELGDSALYLCASSRRTDYNSPLHFGNGTRLTVT.

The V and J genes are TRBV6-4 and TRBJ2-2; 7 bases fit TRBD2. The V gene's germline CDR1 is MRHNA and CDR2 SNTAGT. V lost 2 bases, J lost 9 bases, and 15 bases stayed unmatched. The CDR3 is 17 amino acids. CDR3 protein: CASSDPLGGSNYRELFF. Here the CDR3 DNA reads TGTGCCAGCAGTGACCCCCTGGGAGGGAGTAATTACCGGGAGCTGTTTTTT.

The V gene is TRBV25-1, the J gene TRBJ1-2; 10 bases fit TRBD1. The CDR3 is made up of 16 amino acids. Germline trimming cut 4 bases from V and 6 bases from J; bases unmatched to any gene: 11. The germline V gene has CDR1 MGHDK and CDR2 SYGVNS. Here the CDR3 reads CASSVPGTGAFNGYTF. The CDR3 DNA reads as TGTGCCAGCAGTGTCCCCGGGACAGGGGCTTTTAATGGCTACACCTTC.